Below, 5 T cell receptor beta chains from the same sample are listed, as sequenced in a study of T cell responses to AZD1222 COVID-19 vaccine. TCRdb's copy holds only in-frame clones and misses some; the assay was immunoSEQ multiplex PCR. This table holds tens of thousands of clones, around 89% found once. The sequencing used peripheral blood, collected 28 days after the second dose of the MenACWY control vaccine. These receptors all come from an adult who received the MenACWY meningococcal vaccine as a control.

CDR3 residues: CASSQRTSGTNEQFF. DNA for the CDR3: TGTGCCAGCAGCCAAAGGACTAGCGGGACCAATGAGCAGTTCTTC. The chain joins TRBV3-1 (or the pseudogene TRBV3-2) to TRBJ2-1, with 12 bases matching TRBD2. With 2 bases clipped from V and 6 bases from J, the junction kept 2 bases outside the gene matches. This CDR3 has 15 residues. Germline values: CDR1 LGHDT, CDR2 YNNKEL (reference sequence).

The chain couples TRBV7-2 to TRBJ1-5; the D is unclear. The CDR3 sequence is 15 residues long. Germline values: CDR1 SGHTA, CDR2 FQGNSA. With 4 bases removed from V and 0 bases from J, the gap between germline ends came to 10 bases. The DNA for the CDR3 is TGTGCCAGCAGCTCCCCCCCAAATAGCAATCAGCCCCAGCATTTT. Its translation is CASSSPPNSNQPQHF.

The rearrangement joins TRBV30 to TRBJ1-2; 9 nucleotides agree with TRBD1. Germline V lookup: CDR1 GTSNPN, CDR2 SVGIG (reference sequence). The V segment lost 1 base and the J segment 8 bases; nucleotides outside the gene matches: 5. The CDR3 is made up of 13 amino acids. The CDR3 DNA reads TGTGCCTGGAGTGGGACAGGGGATGGGGGCTACACCTTC. Residues: CAWSGTGDGGYTF.

The CDR3 DNA sequence: TGCAGCGTTGACAGCACAGATACGCAGTATTTT. Translated, it gives CSVDSTDTQYF. This chain connects TRBV29-1 to TRBJ2-3; D uncertain. The CDR3 runs to 11 residues. The V and J ends lost 3 bases and 0 bases respectively, with 1 base between them. The germline CDR1 and CDR2 sequences are SQVTM and ANQGSEA.

This clone was detected only a few times. The rearrangement uses TRBV11-1 and TRBJ1-5; TRBD1 is a possible D gene (5 bases). The germline V gene encodes CDR1 SGHAT and CDR2 FQDESV (reference sequence). There are 13 residues in the CDR3. V gave up 0 bases and J gave up 5 bases, with 5 bases separating them. In DNA form, the CDR3 reads TGTGCCAGCAGCTTAGCAGGGGATCAGCCCCAGCATTTT. This codes for CASSLAGDQPQHF.